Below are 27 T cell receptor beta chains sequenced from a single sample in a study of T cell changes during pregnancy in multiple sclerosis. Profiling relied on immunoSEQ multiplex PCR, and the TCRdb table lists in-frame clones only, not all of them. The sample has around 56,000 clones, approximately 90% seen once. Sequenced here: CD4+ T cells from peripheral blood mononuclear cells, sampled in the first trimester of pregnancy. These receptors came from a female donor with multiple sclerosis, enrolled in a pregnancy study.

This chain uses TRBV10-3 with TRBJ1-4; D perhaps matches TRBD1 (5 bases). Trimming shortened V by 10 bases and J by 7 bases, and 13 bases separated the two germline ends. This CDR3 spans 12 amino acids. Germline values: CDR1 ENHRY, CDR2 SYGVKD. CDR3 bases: TGTGCCACCGCCCCGGGGGGTGAAAAACTGTTTTTT. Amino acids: CATAPGGEKLFF.

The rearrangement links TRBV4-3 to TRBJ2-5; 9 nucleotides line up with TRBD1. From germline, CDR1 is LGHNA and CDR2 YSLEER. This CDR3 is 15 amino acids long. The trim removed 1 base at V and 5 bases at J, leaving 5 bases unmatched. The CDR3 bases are TGCGCCAGCAGCCAAGCCGGGACAGGGTACGAGACCCAGTACTTC. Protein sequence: CASSQAGTGYETQYF.

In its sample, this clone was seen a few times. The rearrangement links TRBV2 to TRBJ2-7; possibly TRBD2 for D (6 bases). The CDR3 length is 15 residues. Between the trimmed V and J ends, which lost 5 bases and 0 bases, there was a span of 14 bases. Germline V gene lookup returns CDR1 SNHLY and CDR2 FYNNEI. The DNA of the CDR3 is TGTGCCAGCAGTTATAGGAGGGGCGCCTCCTACGAGCAGTACTTC. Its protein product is CASSYRRGASYEQYF.

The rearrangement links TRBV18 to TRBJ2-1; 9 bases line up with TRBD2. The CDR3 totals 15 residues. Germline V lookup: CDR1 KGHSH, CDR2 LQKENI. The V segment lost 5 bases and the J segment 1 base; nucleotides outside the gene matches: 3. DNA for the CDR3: TGTGCCAGCTCAGAAGCGGGGGGATCCTACAATGAGCAGTTCTTC. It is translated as CASSEAGGSYNEQFF.

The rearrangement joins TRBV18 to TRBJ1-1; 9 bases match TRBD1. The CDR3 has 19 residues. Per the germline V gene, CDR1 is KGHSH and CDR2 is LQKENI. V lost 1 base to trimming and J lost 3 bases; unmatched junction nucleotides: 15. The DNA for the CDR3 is TGTGCCAGCTCACCACGTGGGCGCGGGACAGGGAGGGTTGACACTGAAGCTTTCTTT. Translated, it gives CASSPRGRGTGRVDTEAFF.

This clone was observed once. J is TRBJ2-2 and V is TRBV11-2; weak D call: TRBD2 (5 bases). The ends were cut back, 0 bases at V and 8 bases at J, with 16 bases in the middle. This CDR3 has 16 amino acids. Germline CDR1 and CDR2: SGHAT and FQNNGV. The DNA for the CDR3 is TGTGCCAGCAGCTTAGATCCCCCGAGGGTTTCGGGGGAGCTGTTTTTT. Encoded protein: CASSLDPPRVSGELFF.

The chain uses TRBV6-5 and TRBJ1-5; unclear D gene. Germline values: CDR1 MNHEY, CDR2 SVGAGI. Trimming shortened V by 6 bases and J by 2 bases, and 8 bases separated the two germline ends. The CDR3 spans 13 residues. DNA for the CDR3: TGTGCCAGCAGAGCCGGGGGCAATCAGCCCCAGCATTTT. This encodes CASRAGGNQPQHF.

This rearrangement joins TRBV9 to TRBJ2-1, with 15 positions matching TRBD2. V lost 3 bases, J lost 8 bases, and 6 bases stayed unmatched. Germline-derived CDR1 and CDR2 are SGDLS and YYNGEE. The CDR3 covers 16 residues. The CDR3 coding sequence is TGTGCCAGCAGCGAAGGACTAGCGGGGGGGCTGGATGAGCAGTTCTTC. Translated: CASSEGLAGGLDEQFF.

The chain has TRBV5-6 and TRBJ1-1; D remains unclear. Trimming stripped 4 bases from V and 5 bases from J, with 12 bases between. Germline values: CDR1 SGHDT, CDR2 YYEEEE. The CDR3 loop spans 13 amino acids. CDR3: CASSGPTGTEAFF. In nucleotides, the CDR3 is TGTGCCAGCAGCGGCCCTACGGGGACTGAAGCTTTCTTT.

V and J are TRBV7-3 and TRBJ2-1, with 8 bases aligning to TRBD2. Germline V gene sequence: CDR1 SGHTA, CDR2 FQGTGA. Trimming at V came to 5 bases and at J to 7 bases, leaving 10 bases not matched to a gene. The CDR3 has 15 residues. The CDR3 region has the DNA TGTGCCAGCAGCCCCCACGGGGGGGCCCGGAATGAGCAGTTCTTC. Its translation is CASSPHGGARNEQFF.

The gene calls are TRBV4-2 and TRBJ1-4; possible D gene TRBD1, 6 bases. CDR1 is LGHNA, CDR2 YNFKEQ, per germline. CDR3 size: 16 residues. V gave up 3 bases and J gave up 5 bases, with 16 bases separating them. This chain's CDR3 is CASSQPGAQGNEKLFF. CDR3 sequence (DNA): TGTGCCAGCAGCCAGCCCGGGGCGCAGGGGAATGAAAAACTGTTTTTT.

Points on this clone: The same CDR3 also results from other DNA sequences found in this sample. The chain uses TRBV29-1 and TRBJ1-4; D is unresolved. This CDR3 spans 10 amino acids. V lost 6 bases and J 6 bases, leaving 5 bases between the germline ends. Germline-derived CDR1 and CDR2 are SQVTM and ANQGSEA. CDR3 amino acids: CSVLDEKLFF. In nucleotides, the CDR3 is TGCAGCGTCCTCGATGAAAAACTGTTTTTT.

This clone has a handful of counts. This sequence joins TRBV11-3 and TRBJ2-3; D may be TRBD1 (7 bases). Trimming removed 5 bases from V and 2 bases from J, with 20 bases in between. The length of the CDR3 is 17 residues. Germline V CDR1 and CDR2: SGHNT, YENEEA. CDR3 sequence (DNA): TGTGCCAGCAGCCTCGGAGGGGGCTCATCATTCACAGATACGCAGTATTTT. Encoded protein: CASSLGGGSSFTDTQYF.

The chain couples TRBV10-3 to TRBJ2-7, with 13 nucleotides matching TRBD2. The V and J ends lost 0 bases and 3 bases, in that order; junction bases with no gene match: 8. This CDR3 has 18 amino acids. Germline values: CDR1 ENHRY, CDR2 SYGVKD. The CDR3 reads CAISESTSGGIKGYEQYF. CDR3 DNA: TGTGCCATCAGTGAGTCGACTAGCGGGGGGATTAAGGGCTACGAGCAGTACTTC.

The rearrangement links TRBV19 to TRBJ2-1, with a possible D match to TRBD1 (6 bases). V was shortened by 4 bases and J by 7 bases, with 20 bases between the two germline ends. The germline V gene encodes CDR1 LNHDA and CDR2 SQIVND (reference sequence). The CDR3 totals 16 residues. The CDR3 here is CASSTQGQGFVNEQFF. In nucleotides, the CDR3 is TGTGCCAGTAGTACCCAGGGGCAGGGTTTCGTTAATGAGCAGTTCTTC.

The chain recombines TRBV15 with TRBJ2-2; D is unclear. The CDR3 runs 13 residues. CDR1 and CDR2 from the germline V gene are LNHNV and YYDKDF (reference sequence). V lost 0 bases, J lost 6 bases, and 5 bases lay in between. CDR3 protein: CATSREQAGELFF. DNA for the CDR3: TGTGCCACCAGCAGAGAGCAGGCCGGGGAGCTGTTTTTT. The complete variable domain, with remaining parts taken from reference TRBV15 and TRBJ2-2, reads DAMVIQNPRYQVTQFGKPVTLSCSQTLNHNVMYWYQQKSSQAPKLLFHYYDKDFNNEADTPDNFQSRRPNTSFCFLDIRSPGLGDTAMYLCATSREQAGELFFGEGSRLTVL.

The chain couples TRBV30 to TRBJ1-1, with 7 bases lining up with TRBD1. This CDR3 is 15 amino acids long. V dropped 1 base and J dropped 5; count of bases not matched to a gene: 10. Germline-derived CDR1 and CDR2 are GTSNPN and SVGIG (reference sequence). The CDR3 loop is CAWSGTGALGTEAFF. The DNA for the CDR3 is TGTGCCTGGAGTGGAACAGGGGCTTTAGGGACTGAAGCTTTCTTT. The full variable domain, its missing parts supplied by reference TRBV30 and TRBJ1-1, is SQTIHQWPATLVQPVGSPLSLECTVEGTSNPNLYWYRQAAGRGLQLLFYSVGIGQISSEVPQNLSASRPQDRQFILSSKKLLLSDSGFYLCAWSGTGALGTEAFFGQGTRLTVV.

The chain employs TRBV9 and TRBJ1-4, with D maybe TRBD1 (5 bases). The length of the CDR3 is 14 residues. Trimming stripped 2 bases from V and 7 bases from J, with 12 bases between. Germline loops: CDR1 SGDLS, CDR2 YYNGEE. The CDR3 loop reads CASSVGGAGEKLFF. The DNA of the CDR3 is TGTGCCAGCAGCGTGGGTGGGGCAGGTGAAAAACTGTTTTTT. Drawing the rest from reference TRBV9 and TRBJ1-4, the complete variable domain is DSGVTQTPKHLITATGQRVTLRCSPRSGDLSVYWYQQSLDQGLQFLIQYYNGEERAKGNILERFSAQQFPDLHSELNLSSLELGDSALYFCASSVGGAGEKLFFGSGTQLSVL.

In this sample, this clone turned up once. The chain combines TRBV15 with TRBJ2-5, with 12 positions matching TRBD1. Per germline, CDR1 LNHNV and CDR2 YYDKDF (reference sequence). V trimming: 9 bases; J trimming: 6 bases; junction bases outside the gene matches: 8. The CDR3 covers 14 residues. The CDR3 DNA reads TGTGCCACGGGCGGGACAGGGGGCGTAAAGACCCAGTACTTC. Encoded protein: CATGGTGGVKTQYF. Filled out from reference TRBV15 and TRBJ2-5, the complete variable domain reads DAMVIQNPRYQVTQFGKPVTLSCSQTLNHNVMYWYQQKSSQAPKLLFHYYDKDFNNEADTPDNFQSRRPNTSFCFLDIRSPGLGDTAMYLCATGGTGGVKTQYFGPGTRLLVL.

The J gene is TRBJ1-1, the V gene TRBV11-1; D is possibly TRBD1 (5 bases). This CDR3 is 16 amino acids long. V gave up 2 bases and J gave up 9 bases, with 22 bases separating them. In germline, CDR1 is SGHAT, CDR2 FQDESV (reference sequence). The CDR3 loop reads CASSLKPTTVPVKAFF. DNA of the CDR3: TGTGCCAGCAGCTTAAAACCCACGACAGTCCCCGTAAAAGCTTTCTTT.

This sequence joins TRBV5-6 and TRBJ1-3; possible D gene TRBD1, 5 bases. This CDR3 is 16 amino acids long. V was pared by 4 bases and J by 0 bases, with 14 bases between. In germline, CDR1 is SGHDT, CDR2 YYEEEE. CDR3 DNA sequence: TGTGCCAGCAGCGCGCGACAGTTAAGCTCTGGAAACACCATATATTTT. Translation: CASSARQLSSGNTIYF.

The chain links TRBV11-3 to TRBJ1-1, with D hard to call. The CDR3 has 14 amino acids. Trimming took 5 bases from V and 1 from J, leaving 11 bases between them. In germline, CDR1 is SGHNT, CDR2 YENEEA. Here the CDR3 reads CASSPRGENTEAFF. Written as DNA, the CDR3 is TGTGCCAGCAGCCCCCGGGGAGAGAACACTGAAGCTTTCTTT.

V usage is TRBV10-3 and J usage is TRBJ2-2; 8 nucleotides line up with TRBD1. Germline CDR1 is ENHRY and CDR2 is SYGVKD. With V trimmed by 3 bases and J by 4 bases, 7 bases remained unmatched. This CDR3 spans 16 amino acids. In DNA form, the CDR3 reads TGTGCCATCAGTGACTACACACAGGGGGGCACCGGGGAGCTGTTTTTT. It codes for CAISDYTQGGTGELFF.

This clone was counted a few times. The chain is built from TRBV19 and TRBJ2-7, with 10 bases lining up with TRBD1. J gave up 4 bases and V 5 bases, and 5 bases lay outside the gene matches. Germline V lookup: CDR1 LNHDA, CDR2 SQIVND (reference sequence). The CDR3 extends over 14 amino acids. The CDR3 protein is CASSPGQGWYEQYF. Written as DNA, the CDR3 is TGTGCCAGTAGTCCGGGACAGGGGTGGTACGAGCAGTACTTC.

The CDR3 DNA reads as TGTGCCAGCAGCCCCGTAAAGATGGGCAGGTTAAACGCTAACTATGGCTACACCTTC. This encodes CASSPVKMGRLNANYGYTF. The chain links TRBV9 to TRBJ1-2; D uncertain. Germline V gives CDR1 SGDLS, CDR2 YYNGEE. V lost 4 bases, J lost 0 bases, and 25 bases lay in between. The CDR3 consists of 19 residues.

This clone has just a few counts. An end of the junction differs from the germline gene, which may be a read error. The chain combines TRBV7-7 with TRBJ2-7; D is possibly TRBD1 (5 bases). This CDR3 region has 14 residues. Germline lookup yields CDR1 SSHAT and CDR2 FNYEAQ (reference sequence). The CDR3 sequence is CASSEDRLSYEQYF. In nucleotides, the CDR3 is TGTGCTAGCAGCGAAGACAGACTTTCCTACGAGCAGTACTTC.

CDR3: CASSPNQGFGGYTF. CDR3 DNA: TGTGCCAGCAGCCCAAATCAGGGATTCGGTGGCTACACCTTC. The rearrangement links TRBV7-9 to TRBJ1-2, with D maybe TRBD1 (5 bases). CDR3 length equals 14 residues. Trimming left V 5 bases short and J 7 bases short, with 17 bases between. Germline V gene sequence: CDR1 SEHNR, CDR2 FQNEAQ (reference sequence).